This passage covers 27 T cell receptor beta chains from one sample sequenced in a study. MiXCR, applied by TCRdb to the 5' RACE reads, yields one record per CDR3 protein. The sample has about 60,000 distinct CDR3 sequences, roughly 30% seen once. The sequenced sample consisted of tumor-infiltrating naive CD4+ T cells sorted from the breast tumor. The subset is: naive CD4+ T cells, CD4+CD45RA+CD25-. Receptors originate from a female donor with breast cancer.

This chain joins TRBV20-1 and TRBJ2-1; 13 bases are shared with TRBD2. Trimming removed 0 bases from V and 7 bases from J; junction bases left unmatched: 3. Germline CDR1 DFQATT, CDR2 SNEGSKA (reference sequence). The CDR3 totals 15 residues. The CDR3 protein is CSARDRTSGSNEQFF. CDR3 coding DNA: TGCAGTGCTAGAGACAGGACTAGCGGGAGTAATGAGCAGTTCTTC.

This chain joins TRBV5-1 and TRBJ1-2; 7 bases map to TRBD1. Trimming took 0 bases from V and 4 from J; bases not matched to a gene: 9. Germline V gene lookup returns CDR1 SGHRS and CDR2 YFSETQ. This CDR3 has 16 residues. The CDR3, as DNA: TGCGCCAGCAGCTTGGGGCCAGAGGGGGCCCTCTATGGCTACACCTTC. Protein product: CASSLGPEGALYGYTF.

The chain carries TRBV7-9 and TRBJ2-5; TRBD1 or TRBD2 may be the D gene (5 bases each). Trimming shortened V by 3 bases and J by 5 bases, and 13 bases separated the two germline ends. The CDR3 is 14 residues long. The germline gives CDR1 SEHNR, CDR2 FQNEAQ (reference sequence). The CDR3 bases are TGTGCCAGCAGCTTGATGGGGGACGGGGAGACCCAGTACTTC. Translation gives CASSLMGDGETQYF.

The CDR3: CASSLGGRQGTEAFF. The CDR3 bases are TGTGCCAGCAGTTTAGGAGGCCGACAGGGCACTGAAGCTTTCTTT. The chain carries TRBV28 and TRBJ1-1; 7 bases line up with TRBD1. Germline V lookup: CDR1 MDHEN, CDR2 SYDVKM. With 2 bases clipped from V and 4 bases from J, the junction kept 7 bases outside the gene matches. CDR3 size: 15 residues.

V usage is TRBV7-2 and J usage is TRBJ1-2; D remains ambiguous. The germline V gene encodes CDR1 SGHTA and CDR2 FQGNSA. The CDR3 is 13 amino acids. V lost 0 bases, J lost 5 bases, and 7 bases lay in between. Written as DNA, the CDR3 is TGTGCCAGCAGCTTAGCGGCAGGTTATGGCTACACCTTC. Translating it yields CASSLAAGYGYTF. Drawing the rest from reference TRBV7-2 and TRBJ1-2, the complete variable domain is GAGVSQSPSNKVTEKGKDVELRCDPISGHTALYWYRQSLGQGLEFLIYFQGNSAPDKSGLPSDRFSAERTGGSVSTLTIQRTQQEDSAVYLCASSLAAGYGYTFGSGTRLTVV.

This clonotype has a single count. V is TRBV7-3 and J is TRBJ1-1; D is undetermined. Germline V gene sequence: CDR1 SGHTA, CDR2 FQGTGA. The CDR3 consists of 15 residues. V lost 5 bases, J lost 4 bases, and 17 bases lay in between. The CDR3 protein is CASSASRGRSTEAFF. In nucleotides, the CDR3 is TGTGCCAGCAGCGCCTCACGGGGAAGGAGCACTGAAGCTTTCTTT.

This clonotype was found many times. V is TRBV6-5 and J is TRBJ1-2; 8 bases align to TRBD1. This CDR3 has 13 residues. CDR1 and CDR2 from the germline V gene are MNHEY and SVGAGI. J lost 8 bases, V lost 5 bases, and 7 bases had no gene match. The CDR3 region is CASSIRGQGGYTF. In DNA, the CDR3 is TGTGCCAGCAGTATCAGGGGGCAGGGGGGCTACACCTTC.

About this clonotype: Its ends do not fully match the called genes, so a read error is possible. The rearrangement joins TRBV7-9 to TRBJ2-5; 12 nucleotides line up with TRBD2. Germline loops: CDR1 SEHNR, CDR2 FQNEAQ (reference sequence). The CDR3 is 16 amino acids. Here the CDR3 reads CASSLLAGGLSETQYF. In DNA, the CDR3 is TGTGCCAGCAGCTTACTAGCGGGAGGGCTCTCAGAGACCCAGTACTTT.

This clonotype was recorded at least ten times. The rearrangement links TRBV7-9 to TRBJ2-1; TRBD2 aligns across 12 bases. Germline assignment: CDR1 SEHNR and CDR2 FQNEAQ (reference sequence). This CDR3 has 19 residues. Trimming at V came to 6 bases and at J to 6 bases, leaving 18 bases not matched to a gene. CDR3 residues: CASSIGDRDRLAGVNEQFF. CDR3 coding DNA: TGTGCCAGCAGTATCGGGGACAGGGATAGACTAGCGGGAGTCAATGAGCAGTTCTTC.

This clonotype was counted a few times. The chain joins TRBV20-1 to TRBJ2-6; D is undetermined. V was clipped by 7 bases and J by 0 bases, with 7 bases between them. This CDR3 has 13 amino acids. Germline V CDR1 and CDR2: DFQATT, SNEGSKA (reference sequence). This CDR3 is CSVIHSGANVLTF. In nucleotides, the CDR3 is TGCAGTGTCATACACTCTGGGGCCAACGTCCTGACTTTC.

This chain joins TRBV18 and TRBJ2-6; D ambiguous. The CDR3 is made up of 16 amino acids. The V end lost 2 bases, the J end lost 0 bases, and 8 bases lay between the germline ends. Germline V gene sequence: CDR1 KGHSH, CDR2 LQKENI. Written as DNA, the CDR3 is TGTGCCAGCTCACCATCAGGTTCCTCTGGGGCCAACGTCCTGACTTTC. Residues: CASSPSGSSGANVLTF.

The V and J genes are TRBV20-1 and TRBJ2-7; either TRBD1 or TRBD2 may supply D (5 bases each). Germline V CDR1 and CDR2: DFQATT, SNEGSKA (reference sequence). The CDR3 covers 18 residues. Trimming shortened V by 5 bases and J by 3 bases, and 29 bases separated the two germline ends. CDR3 DNA: TGCAGTGCTTACCTTTCTCGACCGGGACCCAAGGGAAGCTACGAGCAGTACTTC. As protein: CSAYLSRPGPKGSYEQYF.

Ten or more counts support this clonotype. In DNA, the CDR3 is TGCAGTGCTAGAGAGATAACTAGCACAGATACGCAGTATTTT. This translates into CSAREITSTDTQYF. This rearrangement joins TRBV20-1 to TRBJ2-3, with D unresolved. Germline CDR1 DFQATT, CDR2 SNEGSKA (reference sequence). The CDR3 extends over 14 amino acids. Deletions cut 0 bases from V and 0 bases from J, with 7 bases between.

This clonotype was seen only a few times. The chain carries TRBV27 and TRBJ2-5, with 9 bases matching TRBD1. The CDR3 totals 16 residues. V was clipped by 5 bases and J by 4 bases; unmatched bases: 11. Germline CDR1 and CDR2: MNHEY and SMNVEV (reference sequence). The CDR3 DNA reads as TGTGCCAGCAGTGTTGCCGGGGACAGGGTCGGAGAGACCCAGTACTTC. This sequence encodes CASSVAGDRVGETQYF.

The CDR3, as DNA: TGTGCCAGCACGGACCTATCGGGGGGTGAGGATGAGCAGTTCTTC. It encodes CASTDLSGGEDEQFF. This chain joins TRBV7-9 and TRBJ2-1, with 7 bases identical to TRBD2. This CDR3 has 15 residues. Germline V lookup: CDR1 SEHNR, CDR2 FQNEAQ (reference sequence). Trimming cost V 7 bases and J 8 bases; bases outside gene matches: 14.

The chain links TRBV24-1 to TRBJ2-1; 7 bases align to TRBD2. Trimming took 2 bases from V and 13 from J; bases not matched to a gene: 7. The CDR3 consists of 13 residues. CDR1 and CDR2 from the germline V gene are KGHDR and SFDVKD. CDR3 coding DNA: TGTGCCACCAGTGATTGGGGAGGGATAGAACAGTTCTTC. This encodes CATSDWGGIEQFF.

The chain recombines TRBV12-3 or TRBV12-4 with TRBJ1-1; D gene uncertain. Trimming shortened V by 8 bases and J by 1 base, and 11 bases separated the two germline ends. There are 13 residues in the CDR3. CDR3 DNA sequence: TGTGCCAGCGAAACTCAGAGGAACACTGAAGCTTTCTTT. Translation: CASETQRNTEAFF.

This clonotype was found once. The germline gene is not matched at one end of the junction; a read error may be the cause. This chain links TRBV6-5 with TRBJ2-2, with 9 bases lining up with TRBD2. CDR3 length: 14 amino acids. Germline CDR1 MNHEY, CDR2 SVGAGI. The CDR3 DNA sequence: TGTGCCAGCATAGCTAGCGGGACCACCGGGGAGCTGTGTTTT. It is translated as CASIASGTTGELCF.

There are a few counts of this clonotype. V usage is TRBV5-1 and J usage is TRBJ2-7; 8 nucleotides line up with TRBD1. Germline trimming cut 2 bases from V and 5 bases from J; bases unmatched to any gene: 6. The CDR3 is made up of 14 amino acids. Germline lookup yields CDR1 SGHRS and CDR2 YFSETQ. CDR3 residues: CASSFGDRFDEQYF. The CDR3 nucleotides are TGCGCCAGCAGCTTCGGGGACAGGTTCGACGAGCAGTACTTC.

The genes are TRBV5-1 and TRBJ1-3, with a tentative D call TRBD1 (5 bases). The CDR3 has 16 amino acids. V shed 7 bases and J shed 8 bases, with 25 bases lying between them. Germline CDR1 SGHRS, CDR2 YFSETQ. CDR3 region: CASAYSGTRGADTIYF. The CDR3 DNA follows: TGCGCCAGCGCTTATTCCGGGACCCGTGGGGCGGACACCATATATTTT.

The chain is built from TRBV7-6 and TRBJ2-2; no definite D call. The CDR3 extends over 19 amino acids. Germline V gene sequence: CDR1 SGHVS, CDR2 FNYEAQ. Trimming took 5 bases from V and 1 from J, leaving 23 bases between them. CDR3 DNA: TGTGCCAGCAGCCGAGCGTCAGTTAGAGGTCTGAGGAACACCGGGGAGCTGTTTTTT. This gives the protein CASSRASVRGLRNTGELFF.

Here the CDR3 DNA reads TGTGCCAGCAGTGAGCCCGTCTTGAACACTGAAGCTTTCTTT. This gives the protein CASSEPVLNTEAFF. The chain uses TRBV12-3 or TRBV12-4 and TRBJ1-1; D unclear. The CDR3 extends over 14 amino acids. The germline V and J ends were trimmed by 5 bases and 0 bases, with 10 bases remaining between them.

CDR3: CASRGLTGELFF. The CDR3 DNA reads as TGTGCCAGCAGGGGCTTAACCGGGGAGCTGTTTTTT. This chain uses TRBV6-5 with TRBJ2-2, with no clear D. Germline V gene lookup returns CDR1 MNHEY and CDR2 SVGAGI. Trimming took 6 bases from V and 5 from J, leaving 7 bases between them. The CDR3 is made up of 12 amino acids.

This chain links TRBV7-8 with TRBJ2-1; D possibly corresponds to TRBD2 (6 bases). Trimming cost V 7 bases and J 9 bases, with 13 bases left between them. The CDR3 runs 12 residues. Germline-derived CDR1 and CDR2 are SGHVS and FQNEAQ. CDR3 sequence (DNA): TGTGCCAGCACACCGGGACTTGTTGAGCAGTTCTTC. Amino acid sequence: CASTPGLVEQFF.

This chain links TRBV5-4 with TRBJ2-5, with D perhaps being TRBD1 or TRBD2 (5 bases each). Germline V gene sequence: CDR1 SGHNT, CDR2 YYREEE (reference sequence). V was pared by 0 bases and J by 4 bases, with 16 bases between. The length of the CDR3 is 16 residues. The CDR3 DNA follows: TGTGCCAGCAGCTTGGCCAATGAGGGGCCAGGAGAGACCCAGTACTTC. This encodes CASSLANEGPGETQYF. Full variable domain (missing parts from reference TRBV5-4 and TRBJ2-5): ETGVTQSPTHLIKTRGQQVTLRCSSQSGHNTVSWYQQALGQGPQFIFQYYREEENGRGNFPPRFSGLQFPNYSSELNVNALELDDSALYLCASSLANEGPGETQYFGPGTRLLVL.

The chain couples TRBV29-1 to TRBJ1-5, with D hard to call. The CDR3 has 13 residues. Germline V gene lookup returns CDR1 SQVTM and CDR2 ANQGSEA. Trimming removed 4 bases at V and 3 bases at J, with 10 bases between. In DNA form, the CDR3 reads TGCAGCGTTGTTGACACCCCCAATCAGCCCCAGCATTTT. This gives the protein CSVVDTPNQPQHF.

This clonotype was seen repeatedly, ten times or more. The chain joins TRBV4-2 to TRBJ1-2; 8 bases are shared with TRBD1. CDR1 is LGHNA and CDR2 is YNFKEQ in the germline V gene. V was clipped by 4 bases and J by 4 bases; unmatched bases: 11. This CDR3 comprises 16 residues. The CDR3 bases are TGTGCCAGCAGCCCGACAGGACAGGGTTTGATCTATGGCTACACCTTC. Its protein product is CASSPTGQGLIYGYTF.